This T cell receptor (beta chain) was documented in a study of graft-versus-host responses after intestinal transplantation. Method: immunoSEQ multiplex PCR; TCRdb's copy keeps in-frame clones and lacks some. The data contain roughly 25,000 clones, less than 85% of them singletons. The V end lost 0 bases, the J end lost 9 bases, and 8 bases lay between the germline ends. The germline V gene has CDR1 LGHNT and CDR2 FRNRAP. The length of the CDR3 is 12 residues. The genes are TRBV12-5 and TRBJ2-5, with D perhaps TRBD2 (5 bases). This sequence was found in a human patient who received an intestinal transplant, so some T cells may come from the graft donor. Sequencing was performed on PBMCs, taken about 28 days after intestinal transplant. The DNA for the CDR3 is TGTGCTAGTGGTTTGGTAAACGGGGCCCAGTACTTC. It is translated as CASGLVNGAQYF.